The 22 T cell receptor beta chains given below trace back to one sample, sequenced in a study of human T cells and chemical hapten exposure. TCRdb reprocessed the RACE reads with MiXCR, giving one entry per CDR3 protein. Of 80,000 to 95,000 distinct CDR3 sequences listed, approximately 10% are singletons. Time point defined: patch test 2, 6 weeks after DPC sensitization. Treatment here: therapeutic diphenylcyclopropenone sensitization with weekly scalp DPC. The source material was whole blood, sampled in connection with sensitization to the hapten diphenylcyclopropenone (DPC). These receptors all stem from a man between 18 and 35 years old with alopecia areata. Some clones in this sample may be carry-over from other donors' samples.

This clonotype has a count of ten or more. CDR3 bases: TGTGCCAGCAGTACATTCTCGGGACGTGAAGCTTTCTTT. Translated: CASSTFSGREAFF. The V call is TRBV6-4, the J call TRBJ1-1, with D possibly matching TRBD1 (5 bases). Trimming took off 5 bases at V and 7 bases at J, with 14 bases between the two ends. CDR1 and CDR2 from the germline V gene are MRHNA and SNTAGT. The CDR3 has 13 residues.

This clonotype came up many times. The chain recombines TRBV29-1 with TRBJ2-2, with D maybe TRBD2 (8 bases). There are 15 residues in the CDR3. V lost 2 bases and J lost 8, with 18 bases in between. Germline V CDR1 and CDR2: SQVTM, ANQGSEA. This chain's CDR3 is CSVEKRGTAQGELFF. DNA of the CDR3: TGCAGCGTTGAAAAGCGGGGGACAGCACAGGGGGAGCTGTTTTTT.

The sample holds many counts of this clonotype. The chain carries TRBV7-2 and TRBJ2-7, with a tentative D call TRBD2 (6 bases). V lost 9 bases to trimming and J lost 4 bases, with 16 bases between them. Germline V gene data show CDR1 as SGHTA and CDR2 as FQGNSA. The CDR3 consists of 13 residues. The chain's CDR3 is CARRRRGTYEQYV. The CDR3 coding sequence is TGTGCCAGAAGGAGGCGGGGCACGTACGAGCAGTACGTC.

The rearrangement links TRBV7-2 to TRBJ1-6; 10 nucleotides agree with TRBD1. CDR3 length: 14 amino acids. Germline lookup yields CDR1 SGHTA and CDR2 FQGNSA. The ends lost 4 bases at V and 10 bases at J; junction bases unmatched: 4. CDR3 sequence: CASSWGTGESPLHF. In DNA, the CDR3 is TGTGCCAGCAGCTGGGGGACAGGGGAATCACCCCTCCACTTT.

Ten or more counts support this clonotype. The J gene is TRBJ2-3, the V gene TRBV3-1; possible D gene TRBD1, 6 bases. This CDR3 region has 18 residues. Germline CDR1 LGHDT, CDR2 YNNKEL (reference sequence). Trimming removed 3 bases at V and 7 bases at J, with 26 bases between. The CDR3 region has the DNA TGTGCCAGCAGCCATCTCGGACAGCCAACCTTTCTCGTGAATACGCAGTATTTT. This translates into CASSHLGQPTFLVNTQYF.

This clonotype was observed a handful of times. The chain couples TRBV12-3 or TRBV12-4 to TRBJ2-2, with a tentative D call TRBD2 (5 bases). The CDR3 totals 15 residues. Trimming removed 5 bases at V and 8 bases at J, with 18 bases between. For the CDR3, the DNA is TGTGCCAGCAGTGACTACCGCCCCGCACCTGGGGAGCTGTTTTTT. As protein: CASSDYRPAPGELFF.

The sample holds a few counts of this clonotype. The chain carries TRBV9 and TRBJ1-6; 7 nucleotides line up with TRBD1. This CDR3 is 13 amino acids long. Germline V gene data show CDR1 as SGDLS and CDR2 as YYNGEE. The V segment lost 5 bases and the J segment 6 bases; nucleotides outside the gene matches: 2. CDR3 bases: TGTGCCAGCAGACGGGACAGTAATTCACCCCTCCACTTT. Protein sequence: CASRRDSNSPLHF.

This chain uses TRBV24-1 with TRBJ2-7; D not certain. Trimming stripped 0 bases from V and 0 bases from J, with 2 bases between. The CDR3 runs 13 residues. From germline, CDR1 is KGHDR and CDR2 SFDVKD. The CDR3 nucleotides read TGTGCCACCAGTGATTTGAGCTCCTACGAGCAGTACTTC. Its protein product is CATSDLSSYEQYF.

A remark on this clonotype: The junction and the germline gene differ at one end; a read error may be behind it. The V call is TRBV2, the J call TRBJ1-1, with D unresolved. The CDR3 totals 15 residues. CDR1 and CDR2 (germline): SNHLY, FYNNEI. CDR3 loop: CANSARTGFYTEAFF. The CDR3 coding sequence is TGTGCCAACAGTGCCCGGACCGGTTTTTACACTGAAGCTTTCTTT.

Many counts were recorded for this clonotype. The V gene is TRBV20-1, the J gene TRBJ1-2; D is unclear. V lost 2 bases, J lost 5 bases, and 6 bases lay in between. Per germline, CDR1 DFQATT and CDR2 SNEGSKA (reference sequence). The CDR3 covers 11 residues. DNA of the CDR3: TGCAGTGCTAGAAACCCGTATGGCTACACCTTC. Amino acids: CSARNPYGYTF.

This clonotype came up many times. This chain connects TRBV7-3 to TRBJ2-1; TRBD1 matches 8 bases. This CDR3 region has 13 residues. Germline CDR1 reads SGHTA; CDR2 reads FQGTGA. Trimming took 3 bases from V and 7 from J; bases not matched to a gene: 2. The chain's CDR3 is CASSFQGANEQFF. The CDR3 bases are TGTGCCAGCAGCTTTCAGGGGGCGAATGAGCAGTTCTTC.

This clonotype was counted between two and nine times. CDR3 region: CASLRQGARQPQHF. DNA for the CDR3: TGTGCCAGCCTGCGACAGGGGGCACGTCAGCCCCAGCATTTT. The rearrangement links TRBV28 to TRBJ1-5, with 10 bases matching TRBD1. V dropped 8 bases and J dropped 6; count of bases not matched to a gene: 7. Per germline, CDR1 MDHEN and CDR2 SYDVKM. The CDR3 consists of 14 residues. Looking up the rest from reference TRBV28 and TRBJ1-5 gives the full variable domain: DVKVTQSSRYLVKRTGEKVFLECVQDMDHENMFWYRQDPGLGLRLIYFSYDVKMKEKGDIPEGYSVSREKKERFSLILESASTNQTSMYLCASLRQGARQPQHFGDGTRLSIL.

This clonotype was seen repeatedly, ten times or more. This chain joins TRBV3-1 and TRBJ2-7; TRBD2 agrees at 10 bases. Germline V gene lookup returns CDR1 LGHDT and CDR2 YNNKEL (reference sequence). V lost 3 bases, J lost 2 bases, and 7 bases stayed unmatched. The CDR3 is made up of 16 amino acids. Here the CDR3 reads CASSHKRGGVAYEQYV. The CDR3 DNA sequence: TGTGCCAGCAGCCACAAGCGGGGGGGCGTAGCCTACGAGCAGTACGTC.

The V call is TRBV7-2, the J call TRBJ2-1; a possible D gene is TRBD1 (5 bases). Trimming shortened V by 5 bases and J by 0 bases, and 8 bases separated the two germline ends. Germline CDR1 SGHTA, CDR2 FQGNSA. The CDR3 is 14 residues long. The CDR3, as DNA: TGTGCCAGCAGCCCTCAGGGCTCCTACAATGAGCAGTTCTTC. Protein product: CASSPQGSYNEQFF.

The sample holds a few counts of this clonotype. V usage is TRBV29-1 and J usage is TRBJ2-1, with 7 bases fitting TRBD1. The CDR3 runs 12 residues. Germline CDR1 reads SQVTM; CDR2 reads ANQGSEA. V trimming: 8 bases; J trimming: 4 bases; junction bases outside the gene matches: 5. The CDR3 loop reads CSFRDRYNEQFF. The CDR3 coding sequence is TGCAGCTTCCGGGACAGATACAATGAGCAGTTCTTC.

This clonotype was found many times. The chain employs TRBV4-3 and TRBJ2-5; D may be TRBD1 (6 bases). Germline-derived CDR1 and CDR2 are LGHNA and YSLEER. Trimming left V 1 base short and J 14 bases short, with 17 bases between. The length of the CDR3 is 13 residues. The CDR3 sequence: CASSQGVWTETYF. CDR3 bases: TGCGCCAGCAGCCAAGGGGTGTGGACAGAAACTTACTTC.

CDR3 region: CASSFRQGTGNTIYF. The CDR3 bases are TGTGCCAGCAGTTTCCGACAGGGCACTGGAAACACCATATATTTT. The genes are TRBV7-9 and TRBJ1-3, with TRBD1 matching over 7 bases. The ends lost 6 bases at V and 2 bases at J; junction bases unmatched: 7. In germline, CDR1 is SEHNR, CDR2 FQNEAQ (reference sequence). This CDR3 contains 15 residues. The whole variable domain, filled in from reference TRBV7-9 and TRBJ1-3, reads DTGVSQNPRHKITKRGQNVTFRCDPISEHNRLYWYRQTLGQGPEFLTYFQNEAQLEKSRLLSDRFSAERPKGSFSTLEIQRTEQGDSAMYLCASSFRQGTGNTIYFGEGSWLTVV.

The table lists this clonotype with a few counts. The chain is built from TRBV2 and TRBJ1-5, with D perhaps TRBD1 (5 bases). The CDR3 is made up of 13 amino acids. Germline V CDR1 and CDR2: SNHLY, FYNNEI. Trimming removed 8 bases from V and 1 base from J, with 9 bases in between. This CDR3 reads CASGRGSNQPQHF. The CDR3 DNA is TGTGCCAGCGGCCGGGGGAGCAATCAGCCCCAGCATTTT.

This clonotype was recorded at least ten times. The gene calls are TRBV28 and TRBJ1-1; no firm D call. The V end was cut by 8 bases, the J end by 4 bases, with 14 bases between. Germline loops: CDR1 MDHEN, CDR2 SYDVKM. CDR3 length: 13 amino acids. The CDR3 spells CASCRASGTEAFF. CDR3 bases: TGTGCCAGCTGCCGAGCTAGTGGCACTGAAGCTTTCTTT.

Many counts were recorded for this clonotype. The V and J genes are TRBV18 and TRBJ2-7; 10 bases fit TRBD1. Losses at the gene ends were 2 bases for V and 5 bases for J; bases not matched to a gene: 3. The CDR3 has 14 amino acids. The germline CDR1 and CDR2 sequences are KGHSH and LQKENI. This CDR3 is CASSPRQGAHEQYV. As DNA, the CDR3 is TGTGCCAGCTCACCAAGACAGGGGGCGCACGAGCAGTACGTC.

This clonotype came up a few times. The chain has TRBV7-2 and TRBJ1-2; maybe TRBD1 (6 bases). This CDR3 has 14 amino acids. Germline-derived CDR1 and CDR2 are SGHTA and FQGNSA. V was shortened by 6 bases and J by 5 bases, with 16 bases between the two germline ends. The CDR3 region is CASRVGLGAYGYTF. DNA of the CDR3: TGTGCCAGCAGAGTGGGGCTGGGGGCTTATGGCTACACCTTC.

This clonotype was detected ten times or more. This chain uses TRBV20-1 with TRBJ2-3; tentatively, D is TRBD2 (6 bases). V gave up 3 bases and J gave up 2 bases, with 15 bases separating them. The V gene's germline CDR1 is DFQATT and CDR2 SNEGSKA (reference sequence). CDR3 size: 15 residues. CDR3 DNA: TGCAGTGCTAGGGGAACTAGCCGATTCACAGATACGCAGTATTTT. Residues: CSARGTSRFTDTQYF.